Below are 5 T cell receptor beta chains sequenced from a single sample in a study of post-analysis software for immune sequencing data. Study-level results: Relative to controls, patients had about 5 TRBV segments at higher frequency, with TRBV5-6, TRBV5-1 and TRBV20-1 among these.

TCR beta cDNA libraries included unique molecular identifiers. One entry per CDR3 protein results from TCRdb running MiXCR on the PCR reads. The table records 350,000 to 500,000 distinct CDR3 sequences, approximately 37% of them present only once. Antigen specificity for these receptors is unknown. Material for sequencing was blood. Receptor source: a girl aged 2-10 years with multiple sclerosis.

This clonotype was seen a few times. The chain couples TRBV25-1 to TRBJ1-2, with 9 bases identical to TRBD1. The V and J ends lost 0 bases and 4 bases, in that order; junction bases with no gene match: 6. The CDR3 loop spans 16 amino acids. Germline V lookup: CDR1 MGHDK, CDR2 SYGVNS. CDR3 in DNA: TGTGCCAGCAGTGAATATGGTGGACAGGGGAGCTATGGCTACACCTTC. It specifies CASSEYGGQGSYGYTF.

This clonotype was counted a few times. V gene TRBV20-1 combines with J gene TRBJ2-5; maybe TRBD2 (6 bases). Germline CDR1 and CDR2: DFQATT and SNEGSKA (reference sequence). The CDR3 totals 15 residues. With 5 bases removed from V and 6 bases from J, the gap between germline ends came to 22 bases. The CDR3 reads CSAQPRLGVVQTQYF. The CDR3 DNA reads as TGCAGTGCTCAACCCAGACTAGGGGTCGTACAGACCCAGTACTTC.

The V call is TRBV6-6, the J call TRBJ2-1; the D gene is possibly TRBD2 (7 bases). The CDR3 spans 15 residues. Germline loops: CDR1 MNHNY, CDR2 SVGAGI (reference sequence). The germline V and J ends were trimmed by 7 bases and 6 bases, with 19 bases remaining between them. The CDR3 bases are TGTGCCAGCAACCCTATATGGCGGGGGCGCAATGAGCAGTTCTTC. It translates to CASNPIWRGRNEQFF.

The chain is built from TRBV7-2 and TRBJ1-5, with 7 bases identical to TRBD1. The V gene end was trimmed by 5 bases and the J gene end by 4 bases; junction bases not matched to a gene: 2. This CDR3 is built from 13 residues. Looked up from germline, CDR1 is SGHTA and CDR2 is FQGNSA. The CDR3: CASSIRGNQPQHF. As DNA, the CDR3 is TGTGCCAGCAGCATCAGGGGGAATCAGCCCCAGCATTTT.

This chain links TRBV7-2 with TRBJ2-1; a weak D match, TRBD1 (5 bases). CDR3 length: 15 residues. The V and J ends lost 7 bases and 1 base respectively, with 14 bases between them. Germline-derived CDR1 and CDR2 are SGHTA and FQGNSA. CDR3 DNA: TGTGCCAGCAAGGTGGGGTCAGGGTCCTACAATGAGCAGTTCTTC. It translates to CASKVGSGSYNEQFF.